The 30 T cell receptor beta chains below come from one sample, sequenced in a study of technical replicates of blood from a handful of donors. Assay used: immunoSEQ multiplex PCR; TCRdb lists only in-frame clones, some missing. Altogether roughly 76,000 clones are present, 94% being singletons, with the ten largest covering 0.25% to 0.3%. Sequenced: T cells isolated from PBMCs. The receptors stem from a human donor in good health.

The CDR3 here is CASSIVWGDEKLFF. In DNA, the CDR3 is TGTGCCAGCAGTATAGTCTGGGGGGATGAAAAACTGTTTTTT. V is TRBV6-6 and J is TRBJ1-4; tentative D call: TRBD1 (5 bases). The germline gives CDR1 MNHNY, CDR2 SVGAGI (reference sequence). The length of the CDR3 is 14 residues. V lost 5 bases, J lost 6 bases, and 13 bases lay in between.

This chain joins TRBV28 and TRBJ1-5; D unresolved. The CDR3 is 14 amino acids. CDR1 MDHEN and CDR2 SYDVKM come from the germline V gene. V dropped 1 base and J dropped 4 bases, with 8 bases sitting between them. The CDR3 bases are TGTGCCAGCAGTTTATCCATGTTGAATCAGCCCCAGCATTTT. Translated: CASSLSMLNQPQHF.

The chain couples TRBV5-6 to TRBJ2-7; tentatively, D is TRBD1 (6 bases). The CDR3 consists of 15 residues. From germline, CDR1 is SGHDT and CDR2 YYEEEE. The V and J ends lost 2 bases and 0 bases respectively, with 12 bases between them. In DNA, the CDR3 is TGTGCCAGCAGCTTCAGGGGTCTAAGCTCCTACGAGCAGTACTTC. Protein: CASSFRGLSSYEQYF.

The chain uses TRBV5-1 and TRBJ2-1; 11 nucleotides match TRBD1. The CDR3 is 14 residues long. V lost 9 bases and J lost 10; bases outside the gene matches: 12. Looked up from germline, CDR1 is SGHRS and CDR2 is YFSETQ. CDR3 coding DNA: TGCGCCACCACCCCGGGACAGGGGGGAGGAGAGCAGTTCTTC. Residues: CATTPGQGGGEQFF.

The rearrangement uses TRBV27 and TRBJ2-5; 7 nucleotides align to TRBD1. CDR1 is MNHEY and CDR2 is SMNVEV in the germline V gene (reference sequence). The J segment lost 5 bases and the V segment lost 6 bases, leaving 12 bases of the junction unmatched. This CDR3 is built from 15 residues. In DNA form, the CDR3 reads TGTGCCAGCAGCCTTCGTCCGGACAGGAGTGAGACCCAGTACTTC. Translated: CASSLRPDRSETQYF.

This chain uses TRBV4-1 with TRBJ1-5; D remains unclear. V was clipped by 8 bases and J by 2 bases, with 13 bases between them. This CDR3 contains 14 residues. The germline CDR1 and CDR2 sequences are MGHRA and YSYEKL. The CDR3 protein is CASAGEPRNQPQHF. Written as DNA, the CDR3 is TGCGCCAGCGCCGGGGAGCCTCGCAATCAGCCCCAGCATTTT.

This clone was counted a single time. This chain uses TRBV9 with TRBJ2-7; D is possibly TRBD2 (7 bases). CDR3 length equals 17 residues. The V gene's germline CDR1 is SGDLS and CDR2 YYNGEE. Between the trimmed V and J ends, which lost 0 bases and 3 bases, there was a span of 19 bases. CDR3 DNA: TGTGCCAGCAGCGTAGATCCGGGGAGGGGACACGGCTACGAGCAGTACTTC. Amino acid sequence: CASSVDPGRGHGYEQYF.

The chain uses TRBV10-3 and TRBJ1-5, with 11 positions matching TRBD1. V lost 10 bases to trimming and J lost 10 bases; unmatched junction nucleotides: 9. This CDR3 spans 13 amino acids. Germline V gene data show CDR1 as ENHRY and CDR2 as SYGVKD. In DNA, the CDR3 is TGTGCCAGTTCCGGGACAGGGGGTTCCCCCCAGCATTTT. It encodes CASSGTGGSPQHF.

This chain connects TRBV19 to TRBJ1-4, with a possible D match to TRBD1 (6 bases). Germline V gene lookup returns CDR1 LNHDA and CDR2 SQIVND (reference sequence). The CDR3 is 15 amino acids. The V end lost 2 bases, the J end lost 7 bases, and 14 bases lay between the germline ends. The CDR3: CASSISRGSSEKLFF. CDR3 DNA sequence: TGTGCCAGTAGTATATCTAGGGGGTCGAGTGAAAAACTGTTTTTT.

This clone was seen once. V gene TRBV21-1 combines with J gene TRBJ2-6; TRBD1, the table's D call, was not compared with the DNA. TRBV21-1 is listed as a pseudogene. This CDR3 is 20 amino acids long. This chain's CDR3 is CASSNGPRGARLSGANVLTF. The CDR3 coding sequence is TGTGCCAGCAGCAATGGCCCCCGTGGGGCGCGACTCTCTGGGGCCAACGTCCTGACTTTC.

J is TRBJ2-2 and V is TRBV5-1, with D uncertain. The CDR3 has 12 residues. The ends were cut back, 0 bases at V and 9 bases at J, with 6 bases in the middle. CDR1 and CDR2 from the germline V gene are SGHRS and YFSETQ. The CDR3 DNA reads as TGCGCCAGCAGCTTGGTTCCTCGGGAGCTGTTTTTT. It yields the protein CASSLVPRELFF.

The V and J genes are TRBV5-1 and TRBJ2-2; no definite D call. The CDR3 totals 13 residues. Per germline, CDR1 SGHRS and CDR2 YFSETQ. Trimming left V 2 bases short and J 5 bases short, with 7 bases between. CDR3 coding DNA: TGCGCCAGCAGCTTTAAGGAGACCGGGGAGCTGTTTTTT. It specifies CASSFKETGELFF. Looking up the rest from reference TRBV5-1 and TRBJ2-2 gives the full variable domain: KAGVTQTPRYLIKTRGQQVTLSCSPISGHRSVSWYQQTPGQGLQFLFEYFSETQRNKGNFPGRFSGRQFSNSRSEMNVSTLELGDSALYLCASSFKETGELFFGEGSRLTVL.

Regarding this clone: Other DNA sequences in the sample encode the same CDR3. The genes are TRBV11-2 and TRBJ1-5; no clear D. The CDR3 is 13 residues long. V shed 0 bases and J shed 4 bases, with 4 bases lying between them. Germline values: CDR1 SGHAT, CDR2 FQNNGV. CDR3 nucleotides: TGTGCCAGCAGCTTAGAGCGGAATCAGCCCCAGCATTTT. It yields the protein CASSLERNQPQHF.

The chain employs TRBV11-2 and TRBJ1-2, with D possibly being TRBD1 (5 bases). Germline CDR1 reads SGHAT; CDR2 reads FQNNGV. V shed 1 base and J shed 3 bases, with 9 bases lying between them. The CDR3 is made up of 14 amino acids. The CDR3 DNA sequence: TGTGCCAGCAGCTTAGCAGGGAGGGACTATGGCTACACCTTC. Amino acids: CASSLAGRDYGYTF.

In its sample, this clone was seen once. The CDR3 sequence is CASRTPSKGVDEAFF. CDR3 nucleotide sequence: TGTGCCAGCAGGACCCCCTCCAAGGGGGTGGATGAAGCTTTCTTT. The chain uses TRBV28 and TRBJ1-1; D perhaps matches TRBD1 (6 bases). The V gene's germline CDR1 is MDHEN and CDR2 SYDVKM. The germline V and J ends were trimmed by 6 bases and 7 bases, with 21 bases remaining between them. This CDR3 spans 15 amino acids.

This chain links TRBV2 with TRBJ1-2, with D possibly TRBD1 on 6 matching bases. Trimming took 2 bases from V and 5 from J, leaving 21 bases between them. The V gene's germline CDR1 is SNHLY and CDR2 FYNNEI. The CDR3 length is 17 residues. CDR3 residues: CASSEIGGAAFHYGYTF. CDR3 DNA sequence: TGTGCCAGCAGTGAAATAGGGGGGGCAGCTTTCCATTATGGCTACACCTTC.

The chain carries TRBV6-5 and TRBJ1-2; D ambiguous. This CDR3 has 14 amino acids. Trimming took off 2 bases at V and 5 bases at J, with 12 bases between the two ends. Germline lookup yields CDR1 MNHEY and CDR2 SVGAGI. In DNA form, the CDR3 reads TGTGCCAGCAGTTACCGAAGCGTCTTTTATGGCTACACCTTC. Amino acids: CASSYRSVFYGYTF.

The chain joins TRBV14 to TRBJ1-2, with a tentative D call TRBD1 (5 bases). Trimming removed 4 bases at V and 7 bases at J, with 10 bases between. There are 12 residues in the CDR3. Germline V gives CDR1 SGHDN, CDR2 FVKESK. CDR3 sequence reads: CASSLGTFGYTF. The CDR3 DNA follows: TGTGCCAGCAGCCTGGGGACTTTTGGCTACACCTTC.

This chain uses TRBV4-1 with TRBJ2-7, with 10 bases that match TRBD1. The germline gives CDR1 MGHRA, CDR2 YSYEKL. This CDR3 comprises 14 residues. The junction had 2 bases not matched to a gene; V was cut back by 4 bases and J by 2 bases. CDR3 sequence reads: CASSLGQGAYEQYF. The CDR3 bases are TGCGCCAGCAGCCTTGGACAGGGGGCCTACGAGCAGTACTTC.

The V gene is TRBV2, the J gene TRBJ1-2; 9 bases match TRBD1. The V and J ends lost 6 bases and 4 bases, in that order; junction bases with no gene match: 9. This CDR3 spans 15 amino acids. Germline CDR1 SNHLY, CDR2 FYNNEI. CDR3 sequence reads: CASRAGTGSFYGYTF. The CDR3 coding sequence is TGTGCCAGCAGAGCCGGGACAGGGAGCTTCTATGGCTACACCTTC.

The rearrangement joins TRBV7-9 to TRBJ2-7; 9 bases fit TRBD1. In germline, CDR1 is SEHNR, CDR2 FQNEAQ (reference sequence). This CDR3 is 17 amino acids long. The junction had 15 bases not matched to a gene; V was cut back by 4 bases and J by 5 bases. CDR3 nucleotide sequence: TGTGCCAGCAGCTGGGGAGGGGACAGGGTTAAATCCCACGAGCAGTACTTC. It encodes CASSWGGDRVKSHEQYF. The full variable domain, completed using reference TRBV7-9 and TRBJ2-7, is DTGVSQNPRHKITKRGQNVTFRCDPISEHNRLYWYRQTLGQGPEFLTYFQNEAQLEKSRLLSDRFSAERPKGSFSTLEIQRTEQGDSAMYLCASSWGGDRVKSHEQYFGPGTRLTVT.

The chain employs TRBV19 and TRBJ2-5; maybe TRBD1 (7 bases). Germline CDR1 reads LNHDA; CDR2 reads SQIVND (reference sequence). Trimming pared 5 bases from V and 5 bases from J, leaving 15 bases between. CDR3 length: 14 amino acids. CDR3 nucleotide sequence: TGTGCCAGTAGTGGGGGGACAGTTCGCGAGACCCAGTACTTC. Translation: CASSGGTVRETQYF.

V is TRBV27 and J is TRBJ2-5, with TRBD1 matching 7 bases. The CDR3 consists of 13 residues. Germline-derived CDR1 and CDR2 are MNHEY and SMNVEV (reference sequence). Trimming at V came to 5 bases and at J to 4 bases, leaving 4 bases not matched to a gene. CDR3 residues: CASSADRVETQYF. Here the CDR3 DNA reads TGTGCCAGCAGTGCAGACAGGGTAGAGACCCAGTACTTC.

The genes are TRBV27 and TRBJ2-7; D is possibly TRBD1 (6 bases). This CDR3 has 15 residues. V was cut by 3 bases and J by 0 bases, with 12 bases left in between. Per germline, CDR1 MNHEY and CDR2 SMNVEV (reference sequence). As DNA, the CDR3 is TGTGCCAGCAGTTTGCAGGGGCCAAGCTCCTACGAGCAGTACTTC. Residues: CASSLQGPSSYEQYF.

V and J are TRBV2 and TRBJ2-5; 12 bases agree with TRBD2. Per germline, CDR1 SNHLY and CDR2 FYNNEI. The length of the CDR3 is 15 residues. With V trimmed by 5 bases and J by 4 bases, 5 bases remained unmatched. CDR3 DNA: TGTGCCAGCAGTCGACTAGCGGGAGTTGGAGAGACCCAGTACTTC. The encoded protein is CASSRLAGVGETQYF.

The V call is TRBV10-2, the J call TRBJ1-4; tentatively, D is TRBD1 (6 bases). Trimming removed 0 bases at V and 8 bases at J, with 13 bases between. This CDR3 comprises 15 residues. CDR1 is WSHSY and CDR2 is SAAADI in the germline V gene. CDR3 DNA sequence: TGCGCCAGCAGTGAGTCGGGGGCGACGGGGGAAAAACTGTTTTTT. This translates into CASSESGATGEKLFF.

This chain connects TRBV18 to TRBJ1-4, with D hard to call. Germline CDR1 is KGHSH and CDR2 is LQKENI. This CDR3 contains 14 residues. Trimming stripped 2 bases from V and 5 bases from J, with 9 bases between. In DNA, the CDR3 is TGTGCCAGCTCACCAAAGTCGGGAAATGAAAAACTGTTTTTT. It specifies CASSPKSGNEKLFF.

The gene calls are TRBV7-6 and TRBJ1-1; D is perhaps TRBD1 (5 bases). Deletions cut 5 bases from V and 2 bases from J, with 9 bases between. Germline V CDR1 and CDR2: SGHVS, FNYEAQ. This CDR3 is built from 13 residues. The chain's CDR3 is CASSLQANTEAFF. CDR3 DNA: TGTGCCAGCAGCCTACAGGCTAACACTGAAGCTTTCTTT.

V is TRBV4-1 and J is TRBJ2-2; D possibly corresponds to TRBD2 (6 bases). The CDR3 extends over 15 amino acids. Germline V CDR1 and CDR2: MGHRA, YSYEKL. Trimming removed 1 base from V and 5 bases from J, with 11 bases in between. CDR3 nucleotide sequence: TGCGCCAGCAGCCAAGCACAGCGGGTGACCGGGGAGCTGTTTTTT. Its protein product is CASSQAQRVTGELFF.

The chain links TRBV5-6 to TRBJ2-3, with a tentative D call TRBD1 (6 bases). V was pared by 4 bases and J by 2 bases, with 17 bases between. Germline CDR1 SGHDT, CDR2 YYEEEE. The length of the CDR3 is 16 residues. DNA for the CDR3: TGTGCCAGCAGCACCCGGACAGCTCCCTACACAGATACGCAGTATTTT. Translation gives CASSTRTAPYTDTQYF.